Below, 5 T cell receptor beta chains from the same sample are listed, as sequenced in a study of blood T cells in healthy people across ages (dated by TCRdb to about 2015). The receptor library was made with 5' RACE. The sample was run on an Illumina HiSeq 2500. The second PCR ran for about 7 to 11 cycles and used a J-beta primer mix along with a sample-barcoded 5' primer. Clones were called with MiXCR by TCRdb after fastp trimmed the public reads at Q25, and only in-frame beta chains were retained. Each CDR3 protein appears once, grouped with its most common genes and DNA. The sample table contains 1.5 million to 2 million distinct CDR3 sequences; only one count was recorded for 25% to 30% of them. Roughly 8% of the sample lies in the top ten. The sequenced sample was blood. The receptor source for this set is a woman aged 25-40 years in good health.

About this clonotype: This sequence may be a read error, since a much larger clone differs from it by one base. The DNA for the CDR3 is TGCGCCGGCAGCTCAGGAAAAGGATACGAGCAGTACTTC. Its translation: CAGSSGKGYEQYF. V and J are TRBV4-1 and TRBJ2-4; D remains ambiguous. The J call may be faulty, since TRBJ2-7 better matches the DNA end. Germline loops: CDR1 MGHRA, CDR2 YSYEKL. There are 13 residues in the CDR3.

This clonotype occurred a few times. The chain recombines TRBV21-1 with TRBJ2-5. TRBV21-1 is a known pseudogene. The CDR3 covers 12 residues. The DNA for the CDR3 is TGTGCCAGCAACGTGAACGTAAGGACCCAGTACTTC. Residues: CASNVNVRTQYF.

This clonotype was observed a handful of times. This chain links TRBV10-3 with TRBJ2-4, with D unresolved. V was cut by 6 bases and J by 2 bases, with 8 bases left in between. The CDR3 has 13 residues. Germline CDR1 ENHRY, CDR2 SYGVKD. DNA of the CDR3: TGTGCCATCAGGGAAGGGACCAAAAACATTCAGTACTTC. Protein product: CAIREGTKNIQYF.

Remarks on this clonotype: This may be a read error, as it is one base from a much larger clone. The chain carries TRBV12-5 and TRBJ2-5; a possible D gene is TRBD2 (5 bases). The CDR3 totals 13 residues. CDR1 is LGHNT, CDR2 FRNRAP, per germline. The CDR3 protein is CASGSADVETHYF. The CDR3 DNA follows: TGTGCTAGTGGTTCAGCGGACGTCGAGACCCACTACTTC.

There are a few counts of this clonotype. The gene calls are TRBV20-1 and TRBJ1-5; no clear D gene. Trimming pared 4 bases from V and 0 bases from J, leaving 10 bases between. Germline V gives CDR1 DFQATT, CDR2 SNEGSKA (reference sequence). There are 14 residues in the CDR3. The CDR3 DNA reads TGCAGTGCTACTTTAGGGTATAGCAATCAGCCCCAGCATTTT. Translated: CSATLGYSNQPQHF.